These 10 T cell receptor beta chains were all obtained from the same sample, sequenced in a study of T cell responses to AZD1222 COVID-19 vaccine (dated by TCRdb to about 2021). This specimen's time point label, interpreted: baseline before first vaccination. Receptor libraries were prepared by the immunoSEQ multiplex PCR assay. TCRdb provides this immuneACCESS table in a form limited to in-frame rearrangements. Some clones are lacking; in checked studies, under half of them reflect an unresolved V gene, and why the rest are absent is not known. The sample table records 110,000 to 150,000 clones; 85% to 95% of these occur just once. The ten most abundant clones make up about 5.1% of the sample. The sample consisted of peripheral blood, taken on day 0 of AZD1222 vaccination. The receptors were sampled from an adult in good health.

This clone was detected once. V and J are TRBV5-1 and TRBJ2-2; 8 nucleotides line up with TRBD2. Germline CDR1 reads SGHRS; CDR2 reads YFSETQ. The CDR3 is 15 amino acids. Germline trimming cut 2 bases from V and 6 bases from J; bases unmatched to any gene: 6. The CDR3 here is CASSFAGGIAGELFF. CDR3 sequence (DNA): TGCGCCAGCAGCTTTGCGGGAGGAATCGCCGGGGAGCTGTTTTTT.

This clone has just one count. This chain joins TRBV7-8 and TRBJ1-3; 10 bases map to TRBD1. CDR1 and CDR2 (germline): SGHVS, FQNEAQ. The junction had 8 bases not matched to a gene; V was cut back by 5 bases and J by 4 bases. The length of the CDR3 is 16 residues. The CDR3 loop reads CASSIRDRGAGNTIYF. Written as DNA, the CDR3 is TGTGCCAGCAGCATCCGGGACAGGGGCGCCGGAAACACCATATATTTT.

The rearrangement links TRBV1 to TRBJ2-7. TRBV1 is a pseudogene locus. This CDR3 region has 9 residues. Written as DNA, the CDR3 is TGCACCTGCTCCGACGAGCAGTACTTC. It specifies CTCSDEQYF.

The CDR3 DNA is TGTGCCAGTAGTAGCCGGGCCGGGGGCATGGAGAGGACCTACGAGCAGTACTTC. Its protein product is CASSSRAGGMERTYEQYF. The genes are TRBV19 and TRBJ2-7; D possibly matches TRBD1 or TRBD2 (6 bases each). This CDR3 region has 18 residues. V lost 4 bases and J 2 bases, leaving 24 bases between the germline ends. CDR1 and CDR2 (germline): LNHDA, SQIVND (reference sequence).

This chain uses TRBV7-8 with TRBJ2-2, with D possibly being TRBD1 or TRBD2 (6 bases each). The CDR3 sequence is 16 residues long. Per germline, CDR1 SGHVS and CDR2 FQNEAQ. The V end lost 0 bases, the J end lost 4 bases, and 12 bases lay between the germline ends. Here the CDR3 reads CASSLAGGRGTGELFF. The DNA of the CDR3 is TGTGCCAGCAGCTTAGCTGGGGGGCGGGGCACCGGGGAGCTGTTTTTT. Full variable domain (rest looked up from reference TRBV7-8 and TRBJ2-2): GAGVSQSPRYKVAKRGQDVALRCDPISGHVSLFWYQQALGQGPEFLTYFQNEAQLDKSGLPSDRFFAERPEGSVSTLKIQRTQQEDSAVYLCASSLAGGRGTGELFFGEGSRLTVL.

The chain links TRBV28 to TRBJ2-1; 12 bases map to TRBD2. The CDR3 has 15 amino acids. Germline CDR1 MDHEN, CDR2 SYDVKM. V shed 6 bases and J 7 bases; nucleotides not matched to a gene: 7. DNA for the CDR3: TGTGCCAGCAGACTTGGAGGACTAGCGGGAAATGAGCAGTTCTTC. The encoded protein is CASRLGGLAGNEQFF.

The J gene is TRBJ2-1, the V gene TRBV6-5; D unresolved. Germline CDR1 MNHEY, CDR2 SVGAGI. V lost 11 bases to trimming and J lost 0 bases, with 14 bases between them. This CDR3 comprises 14 residues. CDR3 protein: CACGKSSSYNEQFF. CDR3 in DNA: TGTGCCTGTGGCAAATCGAGCTCCTACAATGAGCAGTTCTTC.

The gene calls are TRBV30 and TRBJ1-1, with D possibly being TRBD1 (6 bases). The germline V and J ends were trimmed by 3 bases and 5 bases, with 22 bases remaining between them. The V gene's germline CDR1 is GTSNPN and CDR2 SVGIG (reference sequence). This CDR3 comprises 16 residues. CDR3 nucleotide sequence: TGTGCCTGGAGCCGCGGGGGCTTTACCCTGGGGACTGAAGCTTTCTTT. Its protein product is CAWSRGGFTLGTEAFF.

The V gene is TRBV15, the J gene TRBJ1-1, with D unclear. The CDR3 loop spans 14 amino acids. V was shortened by 5 bases and J by 1 base, with 11 bases between the two germline ends. CDR1 and CDR2 from the germline V gene are LNHNV and YYDKDF (reference sequence). In nucleotides, the CDR3 is TGTGCCACCAGCCTTAACAGCCCGAACACTGAAGCTTTCTTT. Protein sequence: CATSLNSPNTEAFF.

This clone was picked up a small number of times. The chain has TRBV4-1 and TRBJ1-1, with 7 positions matching TRBD1. The CDR3 has 15 amino acids. The ends lost 4 bases at V and 1 base at J; junction bases unmatched: 6. The germline CDR1 and CDR2 sequences are MGHRA and YSYEKL. Written as DNA, the CDR3 is TGCGCCAGCAGCCTATCAGGGGGGCAGAACACTGAAGCTTTCTTT. Amino acid sequence: CASSLSGGQNTEAFF.